This T cell receptor (beta chain) was documented in a study of T cell repertoires in aging, cancer and after chemotherapy. About the study: Donor ages fell into six groups from 30 or younger up to 70 or older.

Peripheral blood genomic DNA, not sorted cells or RNA, was the template. Rearranged V-D-J TRB sequences were amplified with a mixed TRB-A/B primer pool. In TCRdb, the multiplex PCR reads were re-called with MiXCR into one record per CDR3 protein. The table shows 5,200 or so distinct CDR3 sequences, with under 40% occurring only once. Notes on the study in general: In cancer patients, declining TCR diversity with age involved lost richness and lost evenness.

Concerning this clonotype itself: Antigen unknown.

The source material was blood. This clonotype originated in a human donor with a blood cancer.

Here the CDR3 reads CASSLGTGGGEKLFF. In nucleotides, the CDR3 is TGTGCCAGCAGTTTGGGGACAGGGGGCGGCGAAAAACTGTTTTTT. This chain links TRBV12-3 or TRBV12-4 with TRBJ1-4; 12 bases align to TRBD1. V was clipped by 3 bases and J by 8 bases; unmatched bases: 4. The CDR3 is 15 amino acids.